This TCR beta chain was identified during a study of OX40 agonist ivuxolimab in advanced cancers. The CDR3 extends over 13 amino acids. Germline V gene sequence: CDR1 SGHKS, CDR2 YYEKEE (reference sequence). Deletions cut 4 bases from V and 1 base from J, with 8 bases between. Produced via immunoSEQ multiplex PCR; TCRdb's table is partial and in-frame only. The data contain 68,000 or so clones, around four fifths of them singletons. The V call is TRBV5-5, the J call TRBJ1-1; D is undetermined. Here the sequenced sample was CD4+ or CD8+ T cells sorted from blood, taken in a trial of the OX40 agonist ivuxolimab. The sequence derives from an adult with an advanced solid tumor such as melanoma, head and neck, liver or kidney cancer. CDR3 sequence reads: CASSPTGNTEAFF. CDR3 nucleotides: TGTGCCAGCAGCCCCACCGGGAACACTGAAGCTTTCTTT.